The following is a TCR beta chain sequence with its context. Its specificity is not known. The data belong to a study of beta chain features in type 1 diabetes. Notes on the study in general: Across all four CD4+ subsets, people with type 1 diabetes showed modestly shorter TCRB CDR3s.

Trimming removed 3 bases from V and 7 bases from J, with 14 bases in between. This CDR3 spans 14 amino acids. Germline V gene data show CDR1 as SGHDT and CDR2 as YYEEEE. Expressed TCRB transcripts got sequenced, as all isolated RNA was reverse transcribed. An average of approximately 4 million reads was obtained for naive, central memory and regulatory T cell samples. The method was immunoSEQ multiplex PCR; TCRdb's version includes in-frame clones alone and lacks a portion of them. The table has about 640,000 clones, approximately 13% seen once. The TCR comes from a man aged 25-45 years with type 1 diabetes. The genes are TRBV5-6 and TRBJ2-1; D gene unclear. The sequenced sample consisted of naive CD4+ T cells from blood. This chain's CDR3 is CASSSPPLTNEQFF. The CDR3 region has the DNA TGTGCCAGCAGCTCCCCCCCTCTCACGAATGAGCAGTTCTTC. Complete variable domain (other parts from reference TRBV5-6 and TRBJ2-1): DAGVTQSPTHLIKTRGQQVTLRCSPKSGHDTVSWYQQALGQGPQFIFQYYEEEERQRGNFPDRFSGHQFPNYSSELNVNALLLGDSALYLCASSSPPLTNEQFFGPGTRLTVL.